This T cell receptor beta chain appears in the sequencing data of a study of glioma-infiltrating T cells after dendritic cell vaccination. Overall study context: Glioblastoma patients came from Phase I and II dendritic cell vaccination trials.

The protocol was immunoSEQ multiplex PCR, while the TCRdb copy is restricted to in-frame clones and leaves out a portion. The sample lists some 46,000 clones, 89% seen once, with roughly 5.6% in the top ten. The time point was: after dendritic cell vaccination, including at tumor progression/relapse. The sequencing here drew on blood, taken after dendritic cell vaccination. The clonotype comes from a human donor with glioblastoma.

Here the CDR3 DNA reads TGTGCCAGCAGCCGCGGGGGACCGTGGTCTGAAGCTTTCTTT. This sequence encodes CASSRGGPWSEAFF. The chain joins TRBV7-3 to TRBJ1-1, with D possibly being TRBD1 (5 bases). The ends were cut back, 5 bases at V and 6 bases at J, with 16 bases in the middle. Germline CDR1 SGHTA, CDR2 FQGTGA. The CDR3 is 14 amino acids. Supplemented by reference TRBV7-3 and TRBJ1-1, the full variable domain reads GAGVSQTPSNKVTEKGKYVELRCDPISGHTALYWYRQSLGQGPEFLIYFQGTGAADDSGLPNDRFFAVRPEGSVSTLKIQRTERGDSAVYLCASSRGGPWSEAFFGQGTRLTVV.